This is a list of T cell receptor beta chains from one sample in a study of shared clonotypes between healthy human individuals. Sequenced by immunoSEQ multiplex PCR; TCRdb stores in-frame clones only, minus some. Counted here are 2 million to 2.5 million clones, less than 95% occurring once; the ten biggest clones make up more than 0.95%. The sequenced sample consisted of naive CD8+ T cells sorted from blood. The receptors were sampled from a man aged 18 to 29 in good health. Each CDR3 is given with its conserved first and last residue. The D gene is left open where the match is weak. Clone size appears in some rows only: once, few, many, or a class for an expanded clone.

clone_size d_call j_call v_call cdr3_nt cdr3_aa
- - TRBJ1-2 TRBV28 TGTGCCAGCAGTTTTTGGACGGGGGATGGCTACACCTTC CASSFWTGDGYTF
- - TRBJ2-1 TRBV7-9 TGTGCCAGCAGCTCTACCGAGTTTGACAATGAGCAGTTCTTC CASSSTEFDNEQFF
- - TRBJ1-1 TRBV28 TGTGCCAGCAGTTTAACAGGGAAGAAAACTGAAGCTTTCTTT CASSLTGKKTEAFF
- - TRBJ2-5 TRBV7-3 TGTGCCAGCAGCCCTAACTGGGCCGGGGAGACCCAGTACTTC CASSPNWAGETQYF
- - TRBJ1-1 TRBV5-1 TGCGCCAGCAGCTTCACGGGTACTGAAGCTTTCTTT CASSFTGTEAFF
- - TRBJ2-5 TRBV5-5 TGTGCCAGCAGCTTGGGTGGCGGAGGAGGGGAGACCCAGTACTTC CASSLGGGGGETQYF
- TRBD1 TRBJ2-2 TRBV2 TGTGCCAACAGTGCCGGACAGGGTCCCGGGGAGCTGTTTTTT CANSAGQGPGELFF
- - TRBJ2-7 TRBV5-1 TGCGCCAGCAGCTTGTTTCCGGGGGAGAACTACGAGCAGTACTTC CASSLFPGENYEQYF
- - TRBJ2-7 TRBV2 TGTGCCAGCACCGACGAAAACTCCTACGAGCAGTACTTC CASTDENSYEQYF
once - TRBJ2-1 TRBV6-5 TGTGCCAGCAGTTACTCGGGCCGAACCCACAATGAGCAGTTCTTC CASSYSGRTHNEQFF
- - TRBJ1-1 TRBV5-1 TGCGCCAGCACCAGTGGCGACGGATACACTGAAGCTTTCTTT CASTSGDGYTEAFF
- - TRBJ2-2 TRBV9 TGTGCCAGCAGCGTTCAGGGCACCGGGGAGCTGTTTTTT CASSVQGTGELFF
once - TRBJ1-2 TRBV7-6 TGTGCCAGCAGCTTAGCGAGGGGGAAAGGCTACACCTTC CASSLARGKGYTF
- - TRBJ2-3 TRBV7-9 TGTGCCAGCAGCCCACTAAGTCACTTAGGCACAGATACGCAGTATTTT CASSPLSHLGTDTQYF
- - TRBJ2-7 TRBV14 TGTGCCAGCAGCCCGGAGTTTCGACCCTACGAGCAGTACTTC CASSPEFRPYEQYF
- TRBD2 TRBJ2-7 TRBV5-8 TGTGCCAGCACCCTTAGCGGGAGTCCCTACGAGCAGTACTTC CASTLSGSPYEQYF